Reported below is one T cell receptor (beta chain). This sample is drawn from a study of blood T cell repertoires in COVID-19. CDR3 length: 13 amino acids. V lost 5 bases, J lost 5 bases, and 5 bases stayed unmatched. Some clones are missing from TCRdb's copy, which holds only in-frame ones; the method was immunoSEQ multiplex PCR. This table has 200,000 to 250,000 clones, about 85% appearing once. Sequenced material: peripheral blood. The chain uses TRBV12-3 or TRBV12-4 and TRBJ1-2, with TRBD1 identical over 7 bases. This sequence originates from a man in his forties with acute or convalescent COVID-19. CDR3 sequence reads: CASSRQGRYGYTF. Here the CDR3 DNA reads TGTGCCAGCAGTCGACAGGGTCGATATGGCTACACCTTC.